The text below deals with one T cell receptor beta chain. The CDR3 is 12 residues long. Trimming took 2 bases from V and 9 from J, leaving 9 bases between them. The data stem from a study of graft-versus-host responses after intestinal transplantation. Some clones are missing from TCRdb's copy, which holds only in-frame ones; the method was immunoSEQ multiplex PCR. The table includes 15,000 to 20,000 clones, 38% detected once. This TCR derives from a human patient who received an intestinal transplant. The sample consisted of alloreactive CD4+ T cells from a mixed lymphocyte reaction culture, taken before intestinal transplant. Subset noted: CFSE-low proliferating T cells sorted from roughly six-day pre-transplant mixed lymphocyte reaction (GvH or HvG direction). This sequence joins TRBV5-7 and TRBJ1-5; D call uncertain. Being an ORF, TRBV5-7 has a function that is uncertain. The CDR3, as DNA: TGTGCCAGCAGCTTAAAAACGGGGCCCCAGCATTTT. Amino acids: CASSLKTGPQHF.